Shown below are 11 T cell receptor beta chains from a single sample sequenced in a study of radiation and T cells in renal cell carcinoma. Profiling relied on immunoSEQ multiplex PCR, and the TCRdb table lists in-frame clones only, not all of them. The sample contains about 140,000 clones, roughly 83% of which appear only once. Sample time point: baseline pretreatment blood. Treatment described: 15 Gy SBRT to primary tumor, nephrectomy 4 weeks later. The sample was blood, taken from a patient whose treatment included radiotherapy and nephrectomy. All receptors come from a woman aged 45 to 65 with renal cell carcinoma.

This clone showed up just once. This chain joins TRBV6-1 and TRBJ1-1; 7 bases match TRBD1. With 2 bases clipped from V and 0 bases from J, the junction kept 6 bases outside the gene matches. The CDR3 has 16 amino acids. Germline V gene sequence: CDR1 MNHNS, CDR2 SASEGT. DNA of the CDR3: TGTGCCAGCAGTGAACCTTTACAGGGGATGAACACTGAAGCTTTCTTT. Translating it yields CASSEPLQGMNTEAFF.

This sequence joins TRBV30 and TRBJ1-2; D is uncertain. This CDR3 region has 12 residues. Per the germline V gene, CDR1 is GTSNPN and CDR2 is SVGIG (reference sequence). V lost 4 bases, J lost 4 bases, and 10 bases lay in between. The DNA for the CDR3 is TGTGCCTGGAACCGACACGCCTATGGCTACACCTTC. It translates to CAWNRHAYGYTF. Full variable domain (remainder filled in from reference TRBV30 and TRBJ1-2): SQTIHQWPATLVQPVGSPLSLECTVEGTSNPNLYWYRQAAGRGLQLLFYSVGIGQISSEVPQNLSASRPQDRQFILSSKKLLLSDSGFYLCAWNRHAYGYTFGSGTRLTVV.

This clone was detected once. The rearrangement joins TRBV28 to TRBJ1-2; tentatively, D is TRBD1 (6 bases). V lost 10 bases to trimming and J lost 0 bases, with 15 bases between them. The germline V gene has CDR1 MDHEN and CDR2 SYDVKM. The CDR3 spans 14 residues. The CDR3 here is CAIQSDSSNYGYTF. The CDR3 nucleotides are TGTGCCATCCAGTCGGACAGCTCTAACTATGGCTACACCTTC.

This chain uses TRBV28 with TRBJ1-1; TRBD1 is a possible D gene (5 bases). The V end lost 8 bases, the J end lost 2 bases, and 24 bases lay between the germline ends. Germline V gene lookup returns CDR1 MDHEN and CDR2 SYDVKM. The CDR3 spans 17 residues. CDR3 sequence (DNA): TGTGCCAGCTCACCAGTAGGGGCACTAGCAATTAACACTGAAGCTTTCTTT. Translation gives CASSPVGALAINTEAFF.

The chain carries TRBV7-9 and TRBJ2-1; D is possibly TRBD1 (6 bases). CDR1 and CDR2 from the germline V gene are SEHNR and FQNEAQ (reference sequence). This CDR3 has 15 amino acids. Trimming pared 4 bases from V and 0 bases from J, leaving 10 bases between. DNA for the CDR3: TGTGCCAGCAGCTCTACAGGGAGCTCCTACAATGAGCAGTTCTTC. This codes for CASSSTGSSYNEQFF.

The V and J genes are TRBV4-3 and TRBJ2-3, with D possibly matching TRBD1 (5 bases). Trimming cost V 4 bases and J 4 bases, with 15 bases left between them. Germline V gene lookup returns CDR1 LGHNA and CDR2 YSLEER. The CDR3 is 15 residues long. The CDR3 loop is CASSRSRGTADTQYF. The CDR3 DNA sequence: TGCGCCAGCAGCCGAAGTAGGGGTACGGCAGATACGCAGTATTTT.

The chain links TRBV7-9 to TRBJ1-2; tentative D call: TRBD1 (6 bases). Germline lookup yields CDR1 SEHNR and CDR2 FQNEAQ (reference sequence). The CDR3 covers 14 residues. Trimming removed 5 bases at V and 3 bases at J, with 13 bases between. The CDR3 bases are TGTGCCAGCAGCAAGGGACACGCGGACTATGGCTACACCTTC. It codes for CASSKGHADYGYTF.

The chain's CDR3 is CASSEGNQPQHF. The CDR3 DNA reads TGTGCCAGCAGTGAAGGGAATCAGCCCCAGCATTTT. The V and J genes are TRBV6-4 and TRBJ1-5; D is unclear. Looked up from germline, CDR1 is MRHNA and CDR2 is SNTAGT. The CDR3 length is 12 residues. Between the trimmed V and J ends, which lost 3 bases and 4 bases, there was a span of 4 bases.

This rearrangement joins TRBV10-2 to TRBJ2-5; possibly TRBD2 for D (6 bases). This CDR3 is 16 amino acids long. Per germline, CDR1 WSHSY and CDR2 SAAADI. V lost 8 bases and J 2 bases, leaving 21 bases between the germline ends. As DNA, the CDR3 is TGCGCCAGCCGCCCACCCGGGACGGGAGAGCAAGAGACCCAGTACTTC. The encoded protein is CASRPPGTGEQETQYF.

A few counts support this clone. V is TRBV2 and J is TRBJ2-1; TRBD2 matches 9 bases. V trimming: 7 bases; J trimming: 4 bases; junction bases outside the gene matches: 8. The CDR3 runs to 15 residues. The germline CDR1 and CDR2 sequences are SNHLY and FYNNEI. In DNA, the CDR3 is TGTGCCAGCACCCCGCGGGGGGGAACTTACAATGAGCAGTTCTTC. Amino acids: CASTPRGGTYNEQFF.

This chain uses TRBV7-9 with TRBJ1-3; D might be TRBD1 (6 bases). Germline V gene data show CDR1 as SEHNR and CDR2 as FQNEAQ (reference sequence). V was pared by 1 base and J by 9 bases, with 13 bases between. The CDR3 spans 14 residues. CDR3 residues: CASSLEVGAGTIYF. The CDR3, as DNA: TGTGCCAGCAGCTTAGAGGTGGGGGCCGGCACCATATATTTT.